The clone carrying this T cell receptor beta chain occurred many times. Its antigen is unknown. The V gene's germline CDR1 is SGHRS and CDR2 YFSETQ. This CDR3 spans 15 amino acids. J was trimmed by 6 bases and V by 3 bases; bases with no gene match: 8. Using constant-segment primers, 5'RACE produced TCR alpha and TCR beta cDNA libraries carrying sample barcodes and UMIs. Each CDR3 protein gets one entry after TCRdb re-called the 5' RACE reads with MiXCR. The table shows around 27,000 distinct CDR3 sequences, with 6% to 9.5% occurring only once. This specimen belongs to a study of T-cell memory formation after mild COVID-19. Study-level results: Memory sampled before infection contained some responding clones, suggesting cross-reactive memory joined. The authors left the SARS-CoV-2 specificity of second-wave clones peaking on day 37 unconfirmed. For contracting clones, CD4+ ones sat mainly in CM and EM, CD8+ in EMRA.

The TCR was taken from an adult woman who had mild COVID-19 (a few samples of this study predate the infection). Cell type and time point are not known. Source material: PBMCs or a T cell subset sorted from them (not recorded which). The gene calls are TRBV5-1 and TRBJ2-3; 9 bases are shared with TRBD1. The CDR3 region has the DNA TGCGCCAGCAGCTCCTCGGGGACAGGGCTGGATACGCAGTATTTT. This encodes CASSSSGTGLDTQYF.